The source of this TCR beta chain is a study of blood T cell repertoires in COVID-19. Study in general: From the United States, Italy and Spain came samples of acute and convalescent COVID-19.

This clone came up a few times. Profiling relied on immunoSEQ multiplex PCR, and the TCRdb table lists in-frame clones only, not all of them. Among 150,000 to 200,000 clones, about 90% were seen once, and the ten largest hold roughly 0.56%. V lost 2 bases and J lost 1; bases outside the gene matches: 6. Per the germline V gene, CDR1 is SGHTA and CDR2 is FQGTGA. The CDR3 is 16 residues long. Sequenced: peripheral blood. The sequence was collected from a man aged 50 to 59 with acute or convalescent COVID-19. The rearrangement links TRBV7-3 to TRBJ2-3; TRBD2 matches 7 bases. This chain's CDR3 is CASSLGSGGGTDTQYF. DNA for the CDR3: TGTGCCAGCAGCTTAGGGTCTGGGGGGGGCACAGATACGCAGTATTTT. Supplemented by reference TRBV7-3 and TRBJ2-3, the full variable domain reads GAGVSQTPSNKVTEKGKYVELRCDPISGHTALYWYRQSLGQGPEFLIYFQGTGAADDSGLPNDRFFAVRPEGSVSTLKIQRTERGDSAVYLCASSLGSGGGTDTQYFGPGTRLTVL.